The 30 T cell receptor beta chains given below trace back to one sample, sequenced in a study of Graves' ophthalmopathy and Graves' hyperthyroidism (dated by TCRdb to between 2017 and 2018). The sequencer listed for this sample is Illumina HiSeq 2000. TCR beta CDR3 regions were amplified from RNA transcripts for repertoire sequencing. The first round of RT-PCR was done with HTBI primers and the Qiagen OneStep RT-PCR kit, and was followed by a second round of multiplex PCR, then size selection and purification. TCRdb took the public reads, trimmed them with fastp at Q25, ran MiXCR for clone calling and kept in-frame beta chains. Identical CDR3 proteins give one entry, which carries the most common genes and DNA. The sample records around 400,000 distinct CDR3 sequences, 20% to 25% of which are singletons. Around 3.1% of the sample goes to the ten largest clones. The sample taken for sequencing was peripheral blood. These receptors came from a woman younger than 30 with stable Graves' hyperthyroidism. Donor details come from another sample of the same person, matched by shared clones.

This clonotype has only one observation. A junction end diverges from the germline sequence, so it may reflect a read error. The rearrangement joins TRBV28 to TRBJ1-1; D gene unclear. Germline CDR1 MDHEN, CDR2 SYDVKM. The CDR3 is made up of 14 amino acids. The CDR3 DNA is TGTGCCAGCAGTTTGGTCAGCATGAACACTGATGCTTTCTTT. This encodes CASSLVSMNTDAFF.

This clonotype has a count of ten or more. The chain is built from TRBV4-3 and TRBJ1-2, with 9 positions matching TRBD1. V trimming: 0 bases; J trimming: 8 bases; junction bases outside the gene matches: 7. This CDR3 has 15 residues. Germline V gene lookup returns CDR1 LGHNA and CDR2 YSLEER. CDR3 residues: CASSQDPTGGRGYTF. In DNA, the CDR3 is TGCGCCAGCAGCCAAGATCCGACAGGGGGTCGGGGCTACACCTTC.

This clonotype was counted ten times or more. This chain uses TRBV7-2 with TRBJ2-2; no clear D gene. Germline lookup yields CDR1 SGHTA and CDR2 FQGNSA. This CDR3 has 13 amino acids. The ends were cut back, 3 bases at V and 8 bases at J, with 10 bases in the middle. This chain's CDR3 is CASSFGRRGELFF. Here the CDR3 DNA reads TGTGCCAGCAGCTTCGGCCGCAGGGGGGAGCTGTTTTTT.

The V and J genes are TRBV6-5 and TRBJ1-2; D unresolved. Per the germline V gene, CDR1 is MNHEY and CDR2 is SVGAGI. The CDR3 contains 13 residues. Trimming removed 2 bases from V and 5 bases from J, with 9 bases in between. The DNA for the CDR3 is TGTGCCAGCAGTTACCCGGGCGATTATGGCTACACCTTC. It yields the protein CASSYPGDYGYTF.

This clonotype has a single count. This sequence joins TRBV27 and TRBJ1-2; D ambiguous. CDR1 is MNHEY, CDR2 SMNVEV, per germline (reference sequence). The CDR3 is 14 amino acids. Trimming shortened V by 6 bases and J by 2 bases, and 13 bases separated the two germline ends. CDR3 sequence reads: CASSDRFANYGYTF. CDR3 nucleotide sequence: TGTGCCAGCAGCGACCGGTTTGCCAACTATGGCTACACCTTC.

This clonotype was seen at least ten times. The chain recombines TRBV6-1 with TRBJ1-2; tentative D call: TRBD1 (6 bases). The germline CDR1 and CDR2 sequences are MNHNS and SASEGT. V lost 0 bases and J 6 bases, leaving 14 bases between the germline ends. This CDR3 is 15 amino acids long. CDR3: CASSEAVRGIDGYTF. The CDR3 DNA reads as TGTGCCAGCAGTGAAGCGGTCAGGGGAATAGATGGCTACACCTTC.

This clonotype was seen at least ten times. The chain recombines TRBV20-1 with TRBJ2-5; 13 bases align to TRBD2. The V segment lost 6 bases and the J segment 4 bases; nucleotides outside the gene matches: 5. The CDR3 sequence is 14 residues long. Germline values: CDR1 DFQATT, CDR2 SNEGSKA (reference sequence). CDR3 bases: TGCAGTGCCGGGACTAGCGGGGCGGGAGAGACCCAGTACTTC. Its translation: CSAGTSGAGETQYF.

There are many counts of this clonotype. The rearrangement joins TRBV20-1 to TRBJ2-5; 13 bases align to TRBD2. The CDR3 contains 17 residues. The ends lost 7 bases at V and 3 bases at J; junction bases unmatched: 14. Germline CDR1 and CDR2: DFQATT and SNEGSKA (reference sequence). Here the CDR3 reads CSGGLAGWRGAKETQYF. The DNA for the CDR3 is TGCAGTGGGGGACTAGCGGGATGGAGAGGGGCCAAAGAGACCCAGTACTTC.

The rearrangement links TRBV10-3 to TRBJ1-1; tentatively, D is TRBD1 (5 bases). The CDR3 length is 14 residues. The V gene's germline CDR1 is ENHRY and CDR2 SYGVKD. V gave up 2 bases and J gave up 2 bases, with 9 bases separating them. The DNA for the CDR3 is TGTGCCATCAGTGAGGTCAGGGATAACACTGAAGCTTTCTTT. Translating gives CAISEVRDNTEAFF.

This clonotype was recorded many times. V is TRBV7-9 and J is TRBJ1-1; tentatively, D is TRBD1 (5 bases). Trimming stripped 4 bases from V and 5 bases from J, with 11 bases between. The germline CDR1 and CDR2 sequences are SEHNR and FQNEAQ (reference sequence). CDR3 size: 13 residues. This chain's CDR3 is CASSSTWGTEAFF. The CDR3 coding sequence is TGTGCCAGCAGCTCTACTTGGGGGACTGAAGCTTTCTTT.

There are many counts of this clonotype. The chain carries TRBV20-1 and TRBJ2-7; maybe TRBD2 (5 bases). The CDR3 runs to 12 residues. Germline values: CDR1 DFQATT, CDR2 SNEGSKA (reference sequence). Between the trimmed V and J ends, which lost 1 base and 6 bases, there was a span of 10 bases. The CDR3 DNA sequence: TGCAGTGCTAGAGGAGGAGGAGGCGAGCAGTACTTC. Its protein product is CSARGGGGEQYF.

This clonotype showed up many times. The chain couples TRBV6-5 to TRBJ2-7, with TRBD1 identical over 9 bases. Losses at the gene ends were 2 bases for V and 5 bases for J; bases not matched to a gene: 4. The length of the CDR3 is 14 residues. Germline-derived CDR1 and CDR2 are MNHEY and SVGAGI. CDR3 amino acids: CASSYEWTGDEQYF. The CDR3 region has the DNA TGTGCCAGCAGTTACGAATGGACAGGGGACGAGCAGTACTTC.

This clonotype was counted many times. The V call is TRBV24-1, the J call TRBJ1-2; no firm D call. The V and J ends lost 3 bases and 0 bases respectively, with 4 bases between them. The CDR3 is 13 residues long. The germline V gene encodes CDR1 KGHDR and CDR2 SFDVKD. CDR3 in DNA: TGTGCCACCAGTGATACGACTAACTATGGCTACACCTTC. This translates into CATSDTTNYGYTF.

This clonotype has at least ten counts. This sequence joins TRBV24-1 and TRBJ1-2; 7 nucleotides line up with TRBD1. The V segment lost 4 bases and the J segment 3 bases; nucleotides outside the gene matches: 4. CDR1 KGHDR and CDR2 SFDVKD come from the germline V gene. The CDR3 is 14 amino acids. CDR3 protein: CATSESTGDYGYTF. The CDR3 nucleotides are TGTGCCACCAGTGAATCTACAGGGGACTATGGCTACACCTTC.

V and J are TRBV6-2 or TRBV6-3 and TRBJ2-7, with TRBD1 matching over 9 bases. The CDR3 covers 13 residues. Germline CDR1 reads MNHEY; CDR2 reads SVGEGT. V gave up 5 bases and J gave up 6 bases; unmatched junction bases: 5. CDR3 coding DNA: TGTGCCAGCAGTGCGGACAGGGGCGTCGAGCAGTACTTC. Protein product: CASSADRGVEQYF.

There are many counts of this clonotype. The rearrangement uses TRBV13 and TRBJ1-3, with TRBD1 as a possible D gene (6 bases). CDR3 length equals 15 residues. The V and J ends lost 5 bases and 0 bases respectively, with 11 bases between them. The V gene's germline CDR1 is PRHDT and CDR2 FYEKMQ (reference sequence). The CDR3: CASSRRDISGNTIYF. The CDR3 DNA is TGTGCCAGCAGCCGCCGGGACATCTCTGGAAACACCATATATTTT. Combining the CDR3 with reference TRBV13 and TRBJ1-3 gives the whole variable domain AAGVIQSPRHLIKEKRETATLKCYPIPRHDTVYWYQQGPGQDPQFLISFYEKMQSDKGSIPDRFSAQQFSDYHSELNMSSLELGDSALYFCASSRRDISGNTIYFGEGSWLTVV.

This clonotype was seen many times. The rearrangement uses TRBV2 and TRBJ1-6; D uncertain. The length of the CDR3 is 16 residues. Trimming cost V 4 bases and J 0 bases, with 10 bases left between them. The germline gives CDR1 SNHLY, CDR2 FYNNEI. The CDR3 DNA follows: TGTGCCAGCAGTGTTTCGCCGGGCTCCTATAATTCACCCCTCCACTTT. Protein: CASSVSPGSYNSPLHF.

This clonotype was seen repeatedly, ten times or more. CDR3 coding DNA: TGTGCCAGCAGCGGCTGGACAGATACCTATCAGCCCCAGCATTTT. It translates to CASSGWTDTYQPQHF. This chain links TRBV7-8 with TRBJ1-5; tentative D call: TRBD1 (6 bases). Germline values: CDR1 SGHVS, CDR2 FQNEAQ. V was trimmed by 5 bases and J by 5 bases, leaving 16 bases between them. This CDR3 is 15 amino acids long.

Concerning this clonotype: Given the absence of the conserved phenylalanine or tryptophan at the CDR3 end, a read error is likely. The chain has TRBV12-3 or TRBV12-4 and TRBJ1-2; a weak D match, TRBD1 (5 bases). This CDR3 is built from 12 residues. CDR3 DNA: TGCGCCAGCAGCAGGGAGTTCGATGGCTACACCGTC. It encodes CASSREFDGYTV.

This clonotype occurred many times. The chain recombines TRBV11-2 with TRBJ2-7; 10 nucleotides line up with TRBD2. Germline V lookup: CDR1 SGHAT, CDR2 FQNNGV. There are 16 residues in the CDR3. After removal of 5 bases from V and 3 bases from J, the junction contained 10 bases not matched to a gene. Written as DNA, the CDR3 is TGTGCCAGCAGCCCCGTAGCGGGAGGACCAAACTACGAGCAGTACTTC. It yields the protein CASSPVAGGPNYEQYF.

This clonotype has ten or more counts. V and J are TRBV28 and TRBJ2-7; no clear D gene. The length of the CDR3 is 14 residues. Trimming took 2 bases from V and 1 from J, leaving 9 bases between them. Germline V gene lookup returns CDR1 MDHEN and CDR2 SYDVKM. The DNA for the CDR3 is TGTGCCAGCAGTTTAACTGCGCAGTCCTACGAGCAGTACTTC. It encodes CASSLTAQSYEQYF.

This clonotype was counted ten times or more. This chain uses TRBV5-1 with TRBJ1-2, with D possibly being TRBD1 (5 bases). The CDR3 runs to 14 residues. The V end was cut by 2 bases, the J end by 6 bases, with 14 bases between. In germline, CDR1 is SGHRS, CDR2 YFSETQ. The CDR3 region is CASSLSGTNDGYTF. CDR3 sequence (DNA): TGCGCCAGCAGCTTATCAGGGACGAACGATGGCTACACCTTC. Complete variable domain (other parts from reference TRBV5-1 and TRBJ1-2): KAGVTQTPRYLIKTRGQQVTLSCSPISGHRSVSWYQQTPGQGLQFLFEYFSETQRNKGNFPGRFSGRQFSNSRSEMNVSTLELGDSALYLCASSLSGTNDGYTFGSGTRLTVV.

This clonotype was picked up a small number of times. Written as DNA, the CDR3 is TGTGCCAGCTCAGCTTTCGAATACGAGCAGTACTTC. Translated, it gives CASSAFEYEQYF. V and J are TRBV18 and TRBJ2-7; D unresolved. V was cut by 5 bases and J by 4 bases, with 9 bases left in between. The germline CDR1 and CDR2 sequences are KGHSH and LQKENI. The CDR3 covers 12 residues. Full variable domain (missing parts from reference TRBV18 and TRBJ2-7): NAGVMQNPRHLVRRRGQEARLRCSPMKGHSHVYWYRQLPEEGLKFMVYLQKENIIDESGMPKERFSAEFPKEGPSILRIQQVVRGDSAAYFCASSAFEYEQYFGPGTRLTVT.

This clonotype was counted at least ten times. The chain is built from TRBV14 and TRBJ1-2, with D possibly TRBD1 on 6 matching bases. The germline V gene encodes CDR1 SGHDN and CDR2 FVKESK. The V end was cut by 1 base, the J end by 4 bases, with 7 bases between. The CDR3 sequence is 13 residues long. CDR3 sequence (DNA): TGTGCCAGCAGCCAAGGACAGGTCTATGGCTACACCTTC. Residues: CASSQGQVYGYTF.

This clonotype appeared many times. This sequence joins TRBV19 and TRBJ2-5; D is perhaps TRBD1 or TRBD2 (5 bases each). V was shortened by 4 bases and J by 3 bases, with 15 bases between the two germline ends. There are 15 residues in the CDR3. In germline, CDR1 is LNHDA, CDR2 SQIVND (reference sequence). The CDR3 coding sequence is TGTGCCAGTAGTACACTCGGGACGGCCAAAGAGACCCAGTACTTC. Translated: CASSTLGTAKETQYF.

This clonotype was seen more than once but under ten times. This CDR3 is CASSQMGRGGEQYF. The CDR3 nucleotides read TGTGCCAGCAGCCAAATGGGCAGGGGCGGCGAGCAGTACTTC. The J gene is TRBJ2-7, the V gene TRBV14, with D perhaps matching TRBD1 (6 bases). Trimming took 2 bases from V and 6 from J, leaving 14 bases between them. The germline gives CDR1 SGHDN, CDR2 FVKESK. The CDR3 extends over 14 amino acids.

This clonotype has at least ten counts. The genes are TRBV10-3 and TRBJ1-2; possibly TRBD1 for D (6 bases). The CDR3 extends over 13 amino acids. Germline lookup yields CDR1 ENHRY and CDR2 SYGVKD. Trimming removed 4 bases at V and 6 bases at J, with 12 bases between. CDR3 DNA sequence: TGTGCCATCAGTGGTTCAGAGGGGGATGGCTACACCTTC. It is translated as CAISGSEGDGYTF.

In its sample, this clonotype was seen many times. The chain couples TRBV7-8 to TRBJ1-5; D unresolved. V was trimmed by 5 bases and J by 0 bases, leaving 17 bases between them. This CDR3 has 17 residues. CDR1 is SGHVS and CDR2 is FQNEAQ in the germline V gene. The CDR3 loop is CASSRGGRTYSNQPQHF. The CDR3 nucleotides read TGTGCCAGCAGCAGAGGTGGGCGGACTTATAGCAATCAGCCCCAGCATTTT.

Points on this clonotype: Being one base from a much bigger clone, this may be a read error. The CDR3 does not close with the conserved phenylalanine or tryptophan, likely indicating a read error. The chain joins TRBV20-1 to TRBJ1-5; perhaps TRBD1 as D (5 bases). Trimming left V 3 bases short and J 1 base short, with 13 bases between. Germline V gene data show CDR1 as DFQATT and CDR2 as SNEGSKA (reference sequence). The CDR3 covers 15 residues. CDR3: CSASRQGSSNQPQHS. CDR3 DNA sequence: TGCAGTGCTAGTAGGCAGGGATCAAGCAATCAGCCCCAGCATTCT.

This clonotype has a count of ten or more. The V and J genes are TRBV2 and TRBJ2-7; 7 bases fit TRBD2. The CDR3 has 14 residues. V gave up 2 bases and J gave up 5 bases; unmatched junction bases: 6. The germline V gene has CDR1 SNHLY and CDR2 FYNNEI. The CDR3 region has the DNA TGTGCCAGCAGTGAACCCGGGAGGCGCAACGAGCAGTACTTC. This gives the protein CASSEPGRRNEQYF. Looking up the rest from reference TRBV2 and TRBJ2-7 gives the full variable domain: EPEVTQTPSHQVTQMGQEVILRCVPISNHLYFYWYRQILGQKVEFLVSFYNNEISEKSEIFDDQFSVERPDGSNFTLKIRSTKLEDSAMYFCASSEPGRRNEQYFGPGTRLTVT.